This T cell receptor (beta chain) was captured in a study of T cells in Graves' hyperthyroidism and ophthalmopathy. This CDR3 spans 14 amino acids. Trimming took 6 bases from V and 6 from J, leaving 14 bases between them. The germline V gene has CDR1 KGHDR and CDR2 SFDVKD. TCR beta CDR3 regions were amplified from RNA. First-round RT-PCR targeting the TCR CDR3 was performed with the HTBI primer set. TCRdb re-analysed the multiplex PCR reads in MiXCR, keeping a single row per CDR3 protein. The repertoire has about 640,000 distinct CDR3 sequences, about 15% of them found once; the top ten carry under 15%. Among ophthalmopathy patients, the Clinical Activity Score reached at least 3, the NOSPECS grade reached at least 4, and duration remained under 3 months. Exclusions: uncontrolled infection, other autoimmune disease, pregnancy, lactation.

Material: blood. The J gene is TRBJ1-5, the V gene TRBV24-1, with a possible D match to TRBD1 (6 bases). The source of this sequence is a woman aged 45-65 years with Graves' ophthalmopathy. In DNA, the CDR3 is TGTGCCACCAGTACCGGGGGCGCGTCTCAGCCCCAGCATTTT. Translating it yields CATSTGGASQPQHF.